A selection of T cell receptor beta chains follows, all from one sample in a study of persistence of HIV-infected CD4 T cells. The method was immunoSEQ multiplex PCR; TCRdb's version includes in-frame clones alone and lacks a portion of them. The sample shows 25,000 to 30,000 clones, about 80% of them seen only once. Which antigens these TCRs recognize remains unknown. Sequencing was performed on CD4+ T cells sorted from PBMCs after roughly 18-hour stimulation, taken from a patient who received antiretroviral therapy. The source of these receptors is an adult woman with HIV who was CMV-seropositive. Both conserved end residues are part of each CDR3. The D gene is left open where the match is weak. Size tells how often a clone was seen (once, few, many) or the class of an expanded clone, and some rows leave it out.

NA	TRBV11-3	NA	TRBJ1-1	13	CASSLTTLSEAFF	TGTGCCAGCAGCCTGACGACCCTCAGTGAAGCTTTCTTT
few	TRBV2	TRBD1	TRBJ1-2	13	CASTIQGATGYTF	TGTGCCAGCACAATCCAGGGGGCGACTGGCTACACCTTC
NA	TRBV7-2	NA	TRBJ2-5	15	CASSLETGSIRTQYF	TGTGCCAGCAGCTTAGAGACGGGGAGTATAAGGACCCAGTACTTC
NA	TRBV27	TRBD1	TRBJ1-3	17	CASSQSPDRGSGNTIYF	TGTGCCAGCAGCCAATCCCCGGACAGGGGGTCTGGAAACACCATATATTTT
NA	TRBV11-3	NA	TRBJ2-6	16	CASSPSRHSGANVLTF	TGTGCCAGCAGCCCGTCGAGGCATTCTGGGGCCAACGTCCTGACTTTC
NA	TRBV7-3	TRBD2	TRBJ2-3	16	CASSLIQGLALTLQYF	TGTGCCAGCAGCTTAATCCAGGGACTAGCCCTTACGTTGCAGTATTTT
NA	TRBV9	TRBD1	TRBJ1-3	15	CASSGQGVGGNTIYF	TGTGCCAGCAGCGGACAGGGGGTAGGTGGAAACACCATATATTTT
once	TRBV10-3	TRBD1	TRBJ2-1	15	CAISQPGQGANEQFF	TGTGCCATCAGTCAACCGGGACAGGGGGCAAATGAGCAGTTCTTC
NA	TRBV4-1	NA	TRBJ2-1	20	CASSQIPGSGLLSSYNEQFF	TGCGCCAGCAGCCAGATACCCGGCAGTGGGCTGCTAAGCTCCTACAATGAGCAGTTCTTC
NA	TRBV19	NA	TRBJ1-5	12	CASSIPTGPQHF	TGTGCCAGTAGTATCCCGACAGGGCCCCAGCATTTT
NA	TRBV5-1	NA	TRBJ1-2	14	CASRATGANYGYTF	TGCGCCAGCAGGGCGACAGGAGCCAACTATGGCTACACCTTC
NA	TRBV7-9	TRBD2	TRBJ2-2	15	CASRNTSGGIWELFF	TGTGCCAGCAGAAACACTAGCGGGGGCATTTGGGAGCTGTTTTTT
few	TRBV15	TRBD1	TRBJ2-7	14	CATSRETGGYEQYF	TGTGCCACCAGCAGGGAGACAGGGGGCTACGAGCAGTACTTC
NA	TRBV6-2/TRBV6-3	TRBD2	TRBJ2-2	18	CASSSSVSGGARTGELFF	TGTGCCAGCAGTTCCTCTGTTAGCGGGGGGGCCCGGACCGGGGAGCTGTTTTTT
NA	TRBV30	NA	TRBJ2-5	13	CAWSDVVSETQYF	TGTGCCTGGAGTGATGTGGTTTCAGAGACCCAGTACTTC
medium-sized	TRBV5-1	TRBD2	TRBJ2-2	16	CASSVKGLANTGELFF	TGCGCCAGCAGCGTAAAGGGACTAGCCAACACCGGGGAGCTGTTTTTT
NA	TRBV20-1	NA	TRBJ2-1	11	CSATLLSEQFF	TGCAGTGCCACGTTGTTGTCTGAGCAGTTCTTC
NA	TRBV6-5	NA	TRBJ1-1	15	CASSYSGIGNTEAFF	TGTGCCAGCAGTTATTCAGGGATCGGGAACACTGAAGCTTTCTTT
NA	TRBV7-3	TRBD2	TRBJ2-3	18	CASSLIGTSGGITDTQYF	TGTGCCAGCAGCTTAATTGGGACTAGCGGGGGGATCACAGATACGCAGTATTTT